The clone carrying this T cell receptor (beta chain) was recorded only once. The antigen is undetermined. Measured with immunoSEQ multiplex PCR; TCRdb has only the in-frame clones, and not every one. The sample contains some 150,000 clones, roughly 91% of which appear only once. Trimming removed 4 bases from V and 9 bases from J, with 13 bases in between. The germline gives CDR1 SQVTM, CDR2 ANQGSEA. This CDR3 region has 12 residues. This entry belongs to a study of OX40 agonist ivuxolimab in advanced cancers. At the level of the study: Ivuxolimab, an antibody that agonizes OX40 (CD134), was administered to the patients. Notes on the study in general: The work left the antigen specificity of expanded peripheral T cells undetermined. Doses of 0.1 to 3.0 mg/kg were accompanied by clonal expansion of CD4+ and CD8+ blood T cells by week 6.

The chain recombines TRBV29-1 with TRBJ2-1; no clear D gene. The sample in question was CD4+ or CD8+ T cells sorted from blood, obtained in a trial of the OX40 agonist ivuxolimab. The receptor comes from an adult with an advanced solid tumor such as melanoma, head and neck, liver or kidney cancer. CDR3 bases: TGCAGCGTTGGGAACATGGCCGTTGAGCAGTTCTTC. Its protein is CSVGNMAVEQFF.